This paragraph reports one T cell receptor (beta chain). The CDR3 is 14 residues long. The germline CDR1 and CDR2 sequences are LGHNA and YNFKEQ. V lost 5 bases and J 4 bases, leaving 11 bases between the germline ends. Primers included in the PCR were 60 Vbeta and 13 Jbeta primers. Sequenced by immunoSEQ multiplex PCR; TCRdb stores in-frame clones only, minus some. The data contain some 140,000 clones, roughly 79% of them singletons. The data are from a study of cytomegalovirus exposure and HLA in healthy donors. The chain uses TRBV4-2 and TRBJ1-4; tentative D call: TRBD1 (5 bases). Material: PBMCs. The receptor was isolated from a middle-aged woman in good health and CMV-seronegative. The CDR3 coding sequence is TGTGCCAGCAGCTACGACAGACTTAATGAAAAACTGTTTTTT. The encoded protein is CASSYDRLNEKLFF.